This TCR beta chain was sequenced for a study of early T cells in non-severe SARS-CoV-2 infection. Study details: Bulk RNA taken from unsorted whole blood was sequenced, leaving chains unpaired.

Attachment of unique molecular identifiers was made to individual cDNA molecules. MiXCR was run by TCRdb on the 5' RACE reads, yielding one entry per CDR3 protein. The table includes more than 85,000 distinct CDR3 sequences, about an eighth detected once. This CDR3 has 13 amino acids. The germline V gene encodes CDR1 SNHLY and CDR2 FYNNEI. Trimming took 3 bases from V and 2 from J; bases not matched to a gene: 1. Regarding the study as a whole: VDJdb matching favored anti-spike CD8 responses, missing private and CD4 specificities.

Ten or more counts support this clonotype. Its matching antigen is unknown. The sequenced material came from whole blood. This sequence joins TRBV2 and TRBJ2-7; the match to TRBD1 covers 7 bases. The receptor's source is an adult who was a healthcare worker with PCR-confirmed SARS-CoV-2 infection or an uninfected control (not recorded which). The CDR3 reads CASSEDRPYEQYF. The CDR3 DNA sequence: TGTGCCAGCAGTGAGGACAGGCCCTACGAGCAGTACTTC. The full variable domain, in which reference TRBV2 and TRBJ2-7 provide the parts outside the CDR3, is EPEVTQTPSHQVTQMGQEVILRCVPISNHLYFYWYRQILGQKVEFLVSFYNNEISEKSEIFDDQFSVERPDGSNFTLKIRSTKLEDSAMYFCASSEDRPYEQYFGPGTRLTVT.